The clone carrying this T cell receptor (beta chain) was counted ten times or more. Its antigen is as yet unknown. This sample stems from a study of regulatory T cells in long-lasting Graves disease. Study-level background: Persistent Graves' disease required over 5 years of antithyroid drugs and positive TSH receptor antibodies. Overall study findings and caveats: The study found TRBV28, TRBJ1-2 and TRBJ2-5 favored in persistent disease. Accuracy could have been hurt by small sample size.

CDR3 length: 13 residues. The V and J ends lost 6 bases and 8 bases respectively, with 11 bases between them. Germline CDR1 is SNHLY and CDR2 is FYNNEI. Sample time point: persistent/refractory GD, antithyroid drugs over 5 years with positive TRAb. The TCR library was prepared using RNA isolated from PBMCs. The authors drew patients from an endocrinology department in Xi'an, China. In building TCR beta libraries, iRepertoire HTBI primers were used together with Arm-PCR of CDR3 regions. MiXCR was run by TCRdb on the multiplex PCR reads, yielding one entry per CDR3 protein. The sample yields about 470,000 distinct CDR3 sequences, about 20% seen once.

The source of this sequence is a female donor with Graves disease. The J gene is TRBJ1-6, the V gene TRBV2, with D perhaps TRBD1 (5 bases). The specimen comprised peripheral blood mononuclear cells (PBMCs), sampled when the disease was refractory, from a patient treated with antithyroid drugs. The DNA of the CDR3 is TGTGCCAGCAGAGGGGAACTTGATTCACCCCTCCACTTT. Its protein is CASRGELDSPLHF.